This paragraph reports one TCR beta chain. Its specific antigen is unknown. Base quality data are lacking; no much larger clone is found one base away. The CDR3 regions of human TCRbeta chains were subjected to immunosequencing. Under the source paper's analysis protocol: Repertoire TCRs were matched against a reference library of SARS-CoV-2-specific TCRs generated with the MIRA antigen-specificity platform. Breadth was defined as the fraction of unique TCRs that were SARS-CoV-2-associated, and depth was defined as the fraction of total T cells that were SARS-CoV-2-associated. Using the MIRA data, each spike-specific TCR was assigned both to the spike region to which the TCR was reactive and to a CD4 or CD8 class. Log10-transformed breadth and depth values were compared by one-way ANOVA with Sidak's multiple comparisons tests. Not all clones reach the TCRdb copy of this immuneACCESS table, which keeps in-frame sequences only. Checked studies attribute under half of the gap to unresolved V genes and leave the rest unexplained. V, J and clone size were drawn from that table, and D and trimming were deduced from the DNA. For this sample the table gives 150,000 to 200,000 clones, of which 90% to 95% were detected only once. The leading ten clones occupy approximately 0.88% of the sample.

In the paper's terms, the time point label means: baseline before first vaccination. The vaccinee samples were drawn from two UK trials, COV001 and COV002, one of which was a single-blind randomized controlled phase 2/3 trial testing AZD1222 (ChAdOx1 nCoV-19) in healthy adults. For TCRbeta chain sequencing, PBMC samples from trial participants were taken at day 0 and at day 28 after the second dose. These data originate in a study of T cell responses to AZD1222 COVID-19 vaccine (dated by TCRdb to about 2021). Study-wide context: AZD1222 recipients with second doses at about 4 weeks or about 12 weeks were pooled, because spike-specific TCR depth and breadth did not differ between schedules. A total of 233 trial participants underwent TCR sequencing, of whom nearly 210 received two doses of AZD1222 and some 25 received two doses of the MenACWY control vaccine. Enrollment into the trials was organized by age into subgroups of 18-55, 56-69 and 70-plus years, and those subgroups contained roughly 160, 29 and 62 TCR-sequenced participants, respectively. What the authors observed across the whole study: Because no day 14 peak-response samples were available, repertoires were characterized only after the peak T cell response. Conclusions about previously exposed vaccinees are limited, since just 6 or 7 AZD1222 recipients were seropositive for SARS-CoV-2 at baseline. The whole spike protein was spanned by vaccine-associated CD4 TCRs, and dominant responses were seen in regions 160-218 and 743-854. Reportedly, close to half of the unique spike-specific TCRs recognized epitopes lying outside the regions that are mutated in the B.1.351 and B.1.1.7 variants. In the small 56-69-year group, the increase in depth fell short of significance, most likely because of low power. Most participants were white British and females outnumbered males, and the authors suggested that clonal diversity may have been underestimated. After two AZD1222 doses, spike-specific TCR breadth and depth were significantly higher than at day 0 and than in MenACWY recipients.

Reading the germline V gene (reference sequence) gives CDR1 SEHNR and CDR2 FQNEAQ. The CDR3 goes from the cysteine to the phenylalanine over 15 residues. The read is trimmed to its CDR3 DNA, 45 bases read in frame from base 1. The junction shows trimming of 3 bases on V and 4 bases on J, plus 15 bases between the germline ends. Sequences were derived from peripheral blood, sampled on day 0 of AZD1222 vaccination. The sequence was obtained from an adult in good health. The V gene is TRBV7-9 and the J gene is TRBJ1-2, with the identity of the D gene unclear. The bases read TGTGCCAGCAGCTTGCCACCGGACGCAGGCTATGGCTACACCTTC. Its product reads: CASSLPPDAGYGYTF.